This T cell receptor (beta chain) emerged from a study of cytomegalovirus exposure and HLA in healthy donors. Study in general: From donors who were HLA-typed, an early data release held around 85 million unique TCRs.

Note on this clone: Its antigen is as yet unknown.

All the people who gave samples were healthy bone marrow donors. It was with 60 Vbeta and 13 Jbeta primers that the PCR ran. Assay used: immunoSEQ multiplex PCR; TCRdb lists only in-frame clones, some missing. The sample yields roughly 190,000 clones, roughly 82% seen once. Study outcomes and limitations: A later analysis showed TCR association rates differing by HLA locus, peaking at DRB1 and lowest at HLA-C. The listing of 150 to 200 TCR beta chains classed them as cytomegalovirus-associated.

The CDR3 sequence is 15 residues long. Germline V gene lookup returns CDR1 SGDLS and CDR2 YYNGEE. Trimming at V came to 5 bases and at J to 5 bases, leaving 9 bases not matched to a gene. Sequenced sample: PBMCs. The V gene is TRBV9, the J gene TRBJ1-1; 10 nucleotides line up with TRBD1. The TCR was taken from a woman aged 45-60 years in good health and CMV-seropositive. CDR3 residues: CASSGDRDRGTEAFF. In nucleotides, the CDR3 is TGTGCCAGCAGTGGAGACCGGGACAGGGGAACTGAAGCTTTCTTT. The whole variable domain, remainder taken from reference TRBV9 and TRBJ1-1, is DSGVTQTPKHLITATGQRVTLRCSPRSGDLSVYWYQQSLDQGLQFLIQYYNGEERAKGNILERFSAQQFPDLHSELNLSSLELGDSALYFCASSGDRDRGTEAFFGQGTRLTVV.